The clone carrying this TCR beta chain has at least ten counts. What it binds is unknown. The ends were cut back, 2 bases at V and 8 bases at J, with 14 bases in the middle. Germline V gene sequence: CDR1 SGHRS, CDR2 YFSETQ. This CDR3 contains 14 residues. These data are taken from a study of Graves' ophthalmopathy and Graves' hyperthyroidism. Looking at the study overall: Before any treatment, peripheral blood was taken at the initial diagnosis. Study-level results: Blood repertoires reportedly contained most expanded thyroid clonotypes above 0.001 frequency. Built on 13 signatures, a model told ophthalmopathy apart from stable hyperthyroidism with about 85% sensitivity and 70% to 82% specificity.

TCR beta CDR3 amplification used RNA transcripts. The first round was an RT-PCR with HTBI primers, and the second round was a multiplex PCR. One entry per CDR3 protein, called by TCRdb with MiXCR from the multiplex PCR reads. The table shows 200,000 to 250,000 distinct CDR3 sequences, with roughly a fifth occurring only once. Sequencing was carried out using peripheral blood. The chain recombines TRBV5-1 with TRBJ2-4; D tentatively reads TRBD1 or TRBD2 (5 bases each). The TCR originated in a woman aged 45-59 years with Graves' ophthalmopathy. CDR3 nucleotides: TGCGCCAGCAGCTTCCAAGAGGGGCCGGACATTCAGTACTTC. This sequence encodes CASSFQEGPDIQYF.